Below, 22 T cell receptor beta chains from the same sample are listed, as sequenced in a study of cytomegalovirus exposure and HLA in healthy donors. The PCR employed 60 Vbeta primers together with 13 Jbeta primers. Sequenced by immunoSEQ multiplex PCR; TCRdb stores in-frame clones only, minus some. This sample's table reports fewer than 60,000 clones. Input material: PBMCs. The origin of the receptors is a young woman in good health and CMV-seropositive.

J is TRBJ2-7 and V is TRBV7-9; possible D gene TRBD2, 5 bases. The CDR3 covers 15 residues. Germline CDR1 SEHNR, CDR2 FQNEAQ (reference sequence). V was clipped by 5 bases and J by 0 bases, with 14 bases between them. The CDR3 bases are TGTGCCAGCAGCCGAAGTTCGGGGAACTCCTACGAGCAGTACTTC. As protein: CASSRSSGNSYEQYF.

J is TRBJ1-6 and V is TRBV30; TRBD1 aligns across 7 bases. The V gene's germline CDR1 is GTSNPN and CDR2 SVGIG (reference sequence). V was pared by 0 bases and J by 0 bases, with 8 bases of the junction left unmatched. The CDR3 covers 18 residues. The CDR3: CAWSVTGQASSYNSPLHF. DNA for the CDR3: TGTGCCTGGAGTGTGACCGGACAGGCAAGCTCCTATAATTCACCCCTCCACTTT.

The V call is TRBV1, the J call TRBJ1-2; TRBD1, as called in the table, went unchecked against the DNA. TRBV1 is designated a pseudogene. This CDR3 has 13 amino acids. The CDR3 protein is CTSSQEDRGDYTF. In DNA, the CDR3 is TGCACCAGCAGCCAGGAGGACAGGGGGGACTACACCTTC.

The chain employs TRBV7-9 and TRBJ1-4; D may be TRBD1 (5 bases). The CDR3 has 13 amino acids. Trimming left V 4 bases short and J 8 bases short, with 11 bases between. The germline V gene has CDR1 SEHNR and CDR2 FQNEAQ (reference sequence). CDR3 in DNA: TGTGCCAGCAGCTATACTCGGACAGAAAAACTGTTTTTT. The encoded protein is CASSYTRTEKLFF.

V and J are TRBV6-5 and TRBJ2-7, with D maybe TRBD2 (5 bases). Germline-derived CDR1 and CDR2 are MNHEY and SVGAGI. V was cut by 2 bases and J by 5 bases, with 13 bases left in between. The CDR3 extends over 14 amino acids. This CDR3 is CASSYGRGFNEQYF. The CDR3 bases are TGTGCCAGCAGTTACGGACGGGGTTTCAACGAGCAGTACTTC.

The chain joins TRBV6-1 to TRBJ2-1; TRBD2 matches 11 bases. The ends lost 8 bases at V and 4 bases at J; junction bases unmatched: 4. The CDR3 runs to 14 residues. Germline CDR1 MNHNS, CDR2 SASEGT. The CDR3, as DNA: TGTGCCAGCCGTCCTAGCGGGGGGTACAATGAGCAGTTCTTC. Translated: CASRPSGGYNEQFF.

The DNA of the CDR3 is TGTGCCAGCAGCGCCCAGGAAAACATTCAGTACTTC. It yields the protein CASSAQENIQYF. V and J are TRBV9 and TRBJ2-4, with unresolved D. The CDR3 is 12 amino acids. The germline V and J ends were trimmed by 3 bases and 5 bases, with 6 bases remaining between them. Germline V gives CDR1 SGDLS, CDR2 YYNGEE.

The chain recombines TRBV18 with TRBJ2-2, with 9 bases aligning to TRBD2. Germline assignment: CDR1 KGHSH and CDR2 LQKENI. Trimming at V came to 6 bases and at J to 2 bases, leaving 7 bases not matched to a gene. This CDR3 region has 16 residues. In nucleotides, the CDR3 is TGTGCCAGCTCGATGGGACTAGCATTCAACACCGGGGAGCTGTTTTTT. Its translation: CASSMGLAFNTGELFF.

V is TRBV27 and J is TRBJ2-5; TRBD2 might be the D (7 bases). CDR1 is MNHEY and CDR2 is SMNVEV in the germline V gene (reference sequence). V lost 1 base to trimming and J lost 6 bases, with 9 bases between them. The CDR3 is made up of 13 amino acids. Written as DNA, the CDR3 is TGTGCCAGCAGTTTATGGGGGGGCAAGACCCAGTACTTC. Translation gives CASSLWGGKTQYF.

The V and J genes are TRBV10-3 and TRBJ1-3, with D hard to call. Germline CDR1 reads ENHRY; CDR2 reads SYGVKD. V was cut by 4 bases and J by 1 base, with 11 bases left in between. The CDR3 is made up of 15 amino acids. CDR3 sequence reads: CAISGGSTSGNTIYF. CDR3 bases: TGTGCCATCAGTGGAGGTAGTACTTCTGGAAACACCATATATTTT.

The J gene is TRBJ1-1, the V gene TRBV7-9, with a possible D match to TRBD1 (5 bases). Trimming removed 5 bases from V and 1 base from J, with 11 bases in between. Germline V gene sequence: CDR1 SEHNR, CDR2 FQNEAQ (reference sequence). This CDR3 is 14 amino acids long. Here the CDR3 reads CASSTQGSNTEAFF. CDR3 nucleotide sequence: TGTGCCAGCAGCACTCAGGGATCGAACACTGAAGCTTTCTTT.

The chain carries TRBV5-1 and TRBJ2-5; TRBD1 might be the D (6 bases). Germline CDR1 SGHRS, CDR2 YFSETQ. The V gene lost 0 bases and the J gene lost 5 bases, with 11 bases spanning the gap. The CDR3 is 14 amino acids. The chain's CDR3 is CASSLVAGDETQYF. CDR3 in DNA: TGCGCCAGCAGCTTGGTCGCAGGGGATGAGACCCAGTACTTC.

This chain joins TRBV30 and TRBJ1-1; possible D gene TRBD1, 5 bases. In germline, CDR1 is GTSNPN, CDR2 SVGIG (reference sequence). Trimming stripped 3 bases from V and 2 bases from J, with 7 bases between. The CDR3 loop spans 12 amino acids. This CDR3 reads CAWRRGNTEAFF. DNA for the CDR3: TGTGCCTGGAGAAGGGGAAACACTGAAGCTTTCTTT.

CDR3: CASSPGTPNSPLHF. The DNA for the CDR3 is TGTGCCAGCAGCCCTGGGACACCGAATTCACCCCTCCACTTT. This chain uses TRBV5-4 with TRBJ1-6; weak D call: TRBD1 (6 bases). The CDR3 spans 14 residues. V lost 4 bases, J lost 7 bases, and 12 bases lay in between. Germline CDR1 is SGHNT and CDR2 is YYREEE (reference sequence).

J is TRBJ2-7 and V is TRBV29-1, with 12 bases fitting TRBD2. From germline, CDR1 is SQVTM and CDR2 ANQGSEA. This CDR3 has 15 amino acids. V gave up 5 bases and J gave up 6 bases; unmatched junction bases: 11. For the CDR3, the DNA is TGCAGCGTTCTATTCGGACTAGCGGGATGGGGCGAGCAGTACTTC. Translation: CSVLFGLAGWGEQYF.

The rearrangement joins TRBV6-5 to TRBJ1-5; 7 bases match TRBD1. V lost 6 bases to trimming and J lost 5 bases; unmatched junction nucleotides: 10. The CDR3 covers 15 residues. CDR1 and CDR2 (germline): MNHEY, SVGAGI. The CDR3 bases are TGTGCCAGCAGAACCGACAGGGTGGGGGATCAGCCCCAGCATTTT. It yields the protein CASRTDRVGDQPQHF.

The V call is TRBV7-6, the J call TRBJ1-2, with TRBD1 as a possible D gene (5 bases). Germline values: CDR1 SGHVS, CDR2 FNYEAQ. Trimming removed 5 bases from V and 6 bases from J, with 13 bases in between. This CDR3 has 13 residues. CDR3 DNA: TGTGCCAGCAGCCCGGGACCGGGGGATGGCTACACCTTC. Amino acids: CASSPGPGDGYTF.

The genes are TRBV5-6 and TRBJ2-7; D remains unclear. The CDR3 loop spans 14 amino acids. From germline, CDR1 is SGHDT and CDR2 YYEEEE. V gave up 3 bases and J gave up 1 base, with 11 bases separating them. The CDR3 loop reads CASSSGGTSYEQYF. For the CDR3, the DNA is TGTGCCAGCAGCTCTGGTGGTACTTCCTACGAGCAGTACTTC. The whole variable domain, filled in from reference TRBV5-6 and TRBJ2-7, reads DAGVTQSPTHLIKTRGQQVTLRCSPKSGHDTVSWYQQALGQGPQFIFQYYEEEERQRGNFPDRFSGHQFPNYSSELNVNALLLGDSALYLCASSSGGTSYEQYFGPGTRLTVT.

J is TRBJ2-1 and V is TRBV6-1, with 10 bases identical to TRBD2. Losses at the gene ends were 5 bases for V and 7 bases for J; bases not matched to a gene: 5. CDR1 is MNHNS and CDR2 is SASEGT in the germline V gene. The CDR3 is 14 residues long. The CDR3 nucleotides read TGTGCCAGCAGTCGACTAGCGGGTATTAATGAGCAGTTCTTC. It encodes CASSRLAGINEQFF.

The V call is TRBV30, the J call TRBJ2-5; 7 bases fit TRBD2. The J segment lost 3 bases and the V segment lost 3 bases, leaving 13 bases of the junction unmatched. Germline CDR1 reads GTSNPN; CDR2 reads SVGIG (reference sequence). This CDR3 contains 16 residues. The CDR3 DNA reads as TGTGCCTGGAGGGGGGGGGAGGGCCAGGCCGAAGAGACCCAGTACTTC. This translates into CAWRGGEGQAEETQYF.

The chain employs TRBV2 and TRBJ2-5, with 7 positions matching TRBD2. V trimming: 5 bases; J trimming: 4 bases; junction bases outside the gene matches: 7. CDR1 is SNHLY and CDR2 is FYNNEI in the germline V gene. The CDR3 runs to 14 residues. CDR3 DNA: TGTGCCAGCAGTTCCCAGCGGGGAGGAGAGACCCAGTACTTC. The encoded protein is CASSSQRGGETQYF.

CDR3 DNA sequence: TGCAGCGCCGCCCCGGGACAGGGGATGGGCTACGAGCAGTACTTC. It encodes CSAAPGQGMGYEQYF. The rearrangement links TRBV29-1 to TRBJ2-7; 10 positions match TRBD1. Germline lookup yields CDR1 SQVTM and CDR2 ANQGSEA. The CDR3 spans 15 residues. Losses at the gene ends were 7 bases for V and 3 bases for J; bases not matched to a gene: 12.